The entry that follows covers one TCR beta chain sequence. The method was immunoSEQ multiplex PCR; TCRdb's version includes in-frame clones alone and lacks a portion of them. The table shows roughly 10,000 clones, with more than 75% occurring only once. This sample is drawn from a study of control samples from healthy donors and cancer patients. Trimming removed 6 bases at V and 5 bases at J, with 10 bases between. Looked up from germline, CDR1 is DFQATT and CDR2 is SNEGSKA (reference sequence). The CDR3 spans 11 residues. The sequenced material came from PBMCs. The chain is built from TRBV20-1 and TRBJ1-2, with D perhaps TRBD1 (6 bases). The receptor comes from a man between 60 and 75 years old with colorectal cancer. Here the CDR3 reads CSAVTGYGYTF. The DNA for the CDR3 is TGCAGTGCCGTAACAGGGTATGGCTACACCTTC.